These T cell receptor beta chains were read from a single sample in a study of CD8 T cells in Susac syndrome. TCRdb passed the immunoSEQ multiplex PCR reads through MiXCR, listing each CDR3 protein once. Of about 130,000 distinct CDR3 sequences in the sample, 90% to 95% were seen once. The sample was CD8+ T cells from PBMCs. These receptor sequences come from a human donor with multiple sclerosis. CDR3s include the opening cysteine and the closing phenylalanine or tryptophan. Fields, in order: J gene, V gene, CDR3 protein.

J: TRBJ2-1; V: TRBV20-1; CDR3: CSARTITSGGLDEQFF
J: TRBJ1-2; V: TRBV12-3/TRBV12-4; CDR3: CASSLTGDRGGYTF
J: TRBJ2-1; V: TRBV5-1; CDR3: CASSLKGVEQFF
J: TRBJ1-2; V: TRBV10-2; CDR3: CASSGQGGYTF
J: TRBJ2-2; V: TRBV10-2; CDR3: CASRSGRLLLFF
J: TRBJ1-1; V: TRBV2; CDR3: CASRAYSGGTEAFF
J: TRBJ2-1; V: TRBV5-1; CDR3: CASSFGLAGDGFF
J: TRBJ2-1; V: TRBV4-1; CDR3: CASSQDIRRRGSEQFF
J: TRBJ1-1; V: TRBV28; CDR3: CASSFIVGAEAFF
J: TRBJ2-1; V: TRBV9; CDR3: CASSVLGGYNEQFF
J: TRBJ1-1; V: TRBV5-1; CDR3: CASADRTNTEAFF
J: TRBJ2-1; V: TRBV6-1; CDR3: CASTPRTGLAGGLWDEQFF
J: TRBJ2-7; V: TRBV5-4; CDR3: CASSLVPSYEQYF
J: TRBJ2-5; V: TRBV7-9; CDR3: CASSSSFTSGRPLRQTQYF
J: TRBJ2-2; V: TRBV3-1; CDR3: CASSQDGRASGRFTGELFF
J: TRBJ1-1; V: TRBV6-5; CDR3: CASSFTAMNTEAFF
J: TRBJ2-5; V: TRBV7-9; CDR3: CASSTRRGIETQYF
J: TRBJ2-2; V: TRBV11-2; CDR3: CASTPHGGSGELFF
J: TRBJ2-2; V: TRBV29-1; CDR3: CSVEFGELFF
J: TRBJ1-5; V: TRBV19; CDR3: CASSMGGAGNQPQHF
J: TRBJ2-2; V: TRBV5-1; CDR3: CASSRNDAGELFF
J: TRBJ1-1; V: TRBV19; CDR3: CASSAQAHMNTEAFF
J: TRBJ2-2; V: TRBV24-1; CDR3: CATSVTGNTGELFF
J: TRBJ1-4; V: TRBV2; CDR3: CASSEGRDYEKLFF
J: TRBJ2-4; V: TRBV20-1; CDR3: CSASGVIRGYVKNIQYF
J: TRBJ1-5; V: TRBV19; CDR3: CASSARDRGNQPQHF
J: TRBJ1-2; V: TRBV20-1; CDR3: CSARDQLGLNYGYTF
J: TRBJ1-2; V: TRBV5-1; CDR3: CASSGDRANGYTF
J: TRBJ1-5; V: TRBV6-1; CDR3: CASSEQRQYSNQPQHF
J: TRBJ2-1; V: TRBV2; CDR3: CASTGGSGEQFF
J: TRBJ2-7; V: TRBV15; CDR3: CATSRTDSYEQYF
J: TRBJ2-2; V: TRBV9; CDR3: CASSATTGGPSTGELFF